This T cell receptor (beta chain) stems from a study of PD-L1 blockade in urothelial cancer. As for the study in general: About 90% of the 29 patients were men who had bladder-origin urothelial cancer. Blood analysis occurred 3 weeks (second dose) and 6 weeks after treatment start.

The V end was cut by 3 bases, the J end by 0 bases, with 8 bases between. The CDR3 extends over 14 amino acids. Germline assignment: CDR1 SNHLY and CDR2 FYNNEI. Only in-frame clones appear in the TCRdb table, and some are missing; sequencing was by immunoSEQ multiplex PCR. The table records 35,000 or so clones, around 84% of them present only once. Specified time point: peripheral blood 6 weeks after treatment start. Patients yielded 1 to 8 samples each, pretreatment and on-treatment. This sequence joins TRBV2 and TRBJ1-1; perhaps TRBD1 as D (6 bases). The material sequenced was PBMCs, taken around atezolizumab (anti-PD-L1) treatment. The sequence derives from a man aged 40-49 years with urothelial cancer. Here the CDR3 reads CASSEDSLNTEAFF. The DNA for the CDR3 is TGTGCCAGCAGTGAGGACAGCTTGAACACTGAAGCTTTCTTT. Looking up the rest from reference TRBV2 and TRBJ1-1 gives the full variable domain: EPEVTQTPSHQVTQMGQEVILRCVPISNHLYFYWYRQILGQKVEFLVSFYNNEISEKSEIFDDQFSVERPDGSNFTLKIRSTKLEDSAMYFCASSEDSLNTEAFFGQGTRLTVV.